The 29 T cell receptor beta chains below all came from one sample that was sequenced in a study of T cell changes during pregnancy in multiple sclerosis. Clones were read by immunoSEQ multiplex PCR, and TCRdb kept only the in-frame ones, dropping some. The table has roughly 23,000 clones, more than 85% seen once; the top ten hold about 7%. Sequenced here: CD8+ T cells from peripheral blood mononuclear cells, sampled in the first trimester of pregnancy. The receptor source for this set is a female donor with multiple sclerosis, enrolled in a pregnancy study.

The chain employs TRBV12-5 and TRBJ2-1; 12 nucleotides align to TRBD2. J was trimmed by 4 bases and V by 6 bases; bases with no gene match: 7. This CDR3 is built from 16 residues. The germline CDR1 and CDR2 sequences are LGHNT and FRNRAP. The chain's CDR3 is CASGIGTSGLYNEQFF. The CDR3 coding sequence is TGTGCTAGTGGCATCGGGACTAGCGGGCTTTACAATGAGCAGTTCTTC.

This chain connects TRBV11-2 to TRBJ2-3; 9 bases are shared with TRBD2. The junction had 4 bases not matched to a gene; V was cut back by 6 bases and J by 3 bases. Germline loops: CDR1 SGHAT, CDR2 FQNNGV. The CDR3 is made up of 14 amino acids. In DNA form, the CDR3 reads TGTGCCAGCAGGCGGCTAGCGGGAACAGATACGCAGTATTTT. Amino acids: CASRRLAGTDTQYF.

The chain combines TRBV6-1 with TRBJ2-7; D may be TRBD2 (6 bases). Germline CDR1 reads MNHNS; CDR2 reads SASEGT. V shed 2 bases and J shed 4 bases, with 12 bases lying between them. The CDR3 has 14 residues. The CDR3 DNA sequence: TGTGCCAGCAGTGAACGGGGGACGGGGTACGAGCAGTACTTC. This codes for CASSERGTGYEQYF.

The chain combines TRBV27 with TRBJ2-7; D gene uncertain. This CDR3 is 12 amino acids long. CDR1 and CDR2 (germline): MNHEY, SMNVEV (reference sequence). V was shortened by 5 bases and J by 6 bases, with 11 bases between the two germline ends. This CDR3 reads CASSTSYGEQYF. DNA for the CDR3: TGTGCCAGCAGTACCTCCTACGGCGAGCAGTACTTC.

The chain employs TRBV6-5 and TRBJ1-2, with 8 bases lining up with TRBD1. The CDR3 spans 16 residues. Trimming removed 4 bases from V and 4 bases from J; junction bases left unmatched: 11. Germline loops: CDR1 MNHEY, CDR2 SVGAGI. CDR3 protein: CASSSAGTGPFYGYTF. The CDR3 nucleotides are TGTGCCAGCAGTTCGGCCGGGACAGGCCCCTTCTATGGCTACACCTTC.

This chain links TRBV6-1 with TRBJ2-3; 7 bases are a match to TRBD1. V shed 4 bases and J 0 bases; nucleotides not matched to a gene: 7. Germline CDR1 reads MNHNS; CDR2 reads SASEGT. CDR3 size: 16 residues. As DNA, the CDR3 is TGTGCCAGCAGTGCTACAGGGGATCCTAGCACAGATACGCAGTATTTT. Its translation: CASSATGDPSTDTQYF.

The V gene is TRBV4-3, the J gene TRBJ2-7; 11 bases line up with TRBD1. The germline V gene encodes CDR1 LGHNA and CDR2 YSLEER. The CDR3 has 17 amino acids. Trimming at V came to 3 bases and at J to 0 bases, leaving 7 bases not matched to a gene. The CDR3 sequence is CASSQGTGGILSYEQYF. As DNA, the CDR3 is TGCGCCAGCAGCCAGGGGACAGGGGGTATCCTCTCCTACGAGCAGTACTTC.

This chain connects TRBV7-9 to TRBJ2-5, with D unresolved. Trimming took 5 bases from V and 2 from J, leaving 3 bases between them. This CDR3 has 11 residues. The V gene's germline CDR1 is SEHNR and CDR2 FQNEAQ (reference sequence). CDR3: CASSQQETQYF. In DNA, the CDR3 is TGTGCCAGCAGCCAACAAGAGACCCAGTACTTC.

This clone occurred a few times. This chain connects TRBV6-4 to TRBJ2-1; 10 nucleotides line up with TRBD2. Germline V gives CDR1 MRHNA, CDR2 SNTAGT. This CDR3 is 16 amino acids long. The V and J ends lost 3 bases and 4 bases, in that order; junction bases with no gene match: 6. CDR3 in amino acids: CASSELASGSYNEQFF. The CDR3 DNA follows: TGTGCCAGCAGTGAGTTGGCTAGCGGGAGTTACAATGAGCAGTTCTTC.

The J gene is TRBJ2-1, the V gene TRBV5-8; 10 bases match TRBD2. J lost 8 bases, V lost 1 base, and 6 bases had no gene match. Germline CDR1 is SGHTS and CDR2 is YDEGEE. This CDR3 is 15 amino acids long. The CDR3 reads CASSLSGRATDEQFF. Here the CDR3 DNA reads TGTGCCAGCAGCTTGAGCGGGAGGGCCACCGATGAGCAGTTCTTC.

The V and J genes are TRBV6-1 and TRBJ2-5; 8 bases are shared with TRBD2. Unmatched junction bases numbered 9, after V lost 6 bases and J lost 3 bases. There are 15 residues in the CDR3. Germline CDR1 reads MNHNS; CDR2 reads SASEGT. This CDR3 reads CASSKGLGVEETQYF. CDR3 nucleotide sequence: TGTGCCAGCAGCAAGGGACTAGGAGTGGAAGAGACCCAGTACTTC.

This sequence joins TRBV13 and TRBJ2-7, with 7 bases aligning to TRBD1. V was pared by 0 bases and J by 7 bases, with 6 bases of the junction left unmatched. The CDR3 is made up of 14 amino acids. In germline, CDR1 is PRHDT, CDR2 FYEKMQ (reference sequence). CDR3 in DNA: TGTGCCAGCAGCTTAGGGGACAGGTCGCCTGAGCAGTACTTC. Protein: CASSLGDRSPEQYF.

V is TRBV6-4 and J is TRBJ2-7; 11 nucleotides match TRBD2. Per the germline V gene, CDR1 is MRHNA and CDR2 is SNTAGT. V shed 6 bases and J 11 bases; nucleotides not matched to a gene: 21. CDR3 length equals 17 residues. The DNA for the CDR3 is TGTGCCAGCAGGCTACTGGGACTAGCGGACCCGCGGGGGCAGAAGTACTTC. Its protein is CASRLLGLADPRGQKYF.

The CDR3 bases are TGTGCCAGCAGCTTTGAACCCGGCACAGGGGAGTTCAATGAGCAGTTCTTC. As protein: CASSFEPGTGEFNEQFF. The chain is built from TRBV7-3 and TRBJ2-1, with TRBD1 matching over 7 bases. CDR3 size: 17 residues. V lost 3 bases to trimming and J lost 6 bases; unmatched junction nucleotides: 14. From germline, CDR1 is SGHTA and CDR2 FQGTGA. The entire variable domain, with the rest obtained from reference TRBV7-3 and TRBJ2-1, is as follows: GAGVSQTPSNKVTEKGKYVELRCDPISGHTALYWYRQSLGQGPEFLIYFQGTGAADDSGLPNDRFFAVRPEGSVSTLKIQRTERGDSAVYLCASSFEPGTGEFNEQFFGPGTRLTVL.

This chain joins TRBV7-3 and TRBJ2-3, with TRBD2 matching 7 bases. The trim removed 4 bases at V and 1 base at J, leaving 2 bases unmatched. The CDR3 has 14 residues. Germline assignment: CDR1 SGHTA and CDR2 FQGTGA. The CDR3 DNA is TGTGCCAGCAGCTCCCTAGCGGGCACAGATACGCAGTATTTT. This codes for CASSSLAGTDTQYF.

The chain is built from TRBV7-9 and TRBJ1-5, with 10 bases fitting TRBD1. The CDR3 has 15 amino acids. J was trimmed by 4 bases and V by 1 base; bases with no gene match: 1. CDR1 is SEHNR, CDR2 FQNEAQ, per germline (reference sequence). Here the CDR3 reads CASSLGTGGNQPQHF. The DNA of the CDR3 is TGTGCCAGCAGCTTAGGGACAGGGGGGAATCAGCCCCAGCATTTT.

The chain couples TRBV7-8 to TRBJ2-7; TRBD2 aligns across 8 bases. In germline, CDR1 is SGHVS, CDR2 FQNEAQ. Losses at the gene ends were 7 bases for V and 4 bases for J; bases not matched to a gene: 12. The CDR3 is made up of 15 amino acids. For the CDR3, the DNA is TGTGCCAGCATCGCCGCGACTAGCGAGAATTACGAGCAGTACTTC. It specifies CASIAATSENYEQYF.

The chain combines TRBV5-6 with TRBJ2-3, with TRBD1 as a possible D gene (5 bases). V shed 0 bases and J shed 2 bases, with 10 bases lying between them. The CDR3 spans 15 residues. Per germline, CDR1 SGHDT and CDR2 YYEEEE. CDR3 bases: TGTGCCAGCAGCTTGGCCCCACAGGACACAGATACGCAGTATTTT. As protein: CASSLAPQDTDTQYF.

The chain links TRBV7-6 to TRBJ1-1; D is unresolved. CDR1 and CDR2 from the germline V gene are SGHVS and FNYEAQ. V lost 8 bases, J lost 0 bases, and 10 bases lay in between. CDR3 length equals 13 residues. The CDR3 loop reads CASSAGMNTEAFF. The CDR3 bases are TGTGCCAGCTCTGCAGGTATGAACACTGAAGCTTTCTTT.

The genes are TRBV6-5 and TRBJ1-1; 7 nucleotides line up with TRBD1. Germline V gene data show CDR1 as MNHEY and CDR2 as SVGAGI. This CDR3 contains 14 residues. Trimming removed 6 bases from V and 7 bases from J; junction bases left unmatched: 11. The CDR3 nucleotides read TGTGCCAGCAGACTCGACAGGGTCGTAGGTGAAGCTTTCTTT. It codes for CASRLDRVVGEAFF.

The chain links TRBV18 to TRBJ2-5; no reliable D call. CDR1 KGHSH and CDR2 LQKENI come from the germline V gene. The CDR3 consists of 15 residues. The V gene lost 2 bases and the J gene lost 2 bases, with 12 bases spanning the gap. The CDR3 DNA reads TGTGCCAGCTCACCAAATTTACAGTGGCAAGAGACCCAGTACTTC. Its translation is CASSPNLQWQETQYF.

The chain is built from TRBV7-9 and TRBJ2-1; D possibly corresponds to TRBD2 (5 bases). CDR3 length: 15 residues. Germline lookup yields CDR1 SEHNR and CDR2 FQNEAQ (reference sequence). Trimming removed 4 bases at V and 8 bases at J, with 18 bases between. In DNA form, the CDR3 reads TGTGCCAGCAGCTCAACGCGGGTGAGGCCGGATGAGCAGTTCTTC. It yields the protein CASSSTRVRPDEQFF. Filled out from reference TRBV7-9 and TRBJ2-1, the complete variable domain reads DTGVSQNPRHKITKRGQNVTFRCDPISEHNRLYWYRQTLGQGPEFLTYFQNEAQLEKSRLLSDRFSAERPKGSFSTLEIQRTEQGDSAMYLCASSSTRVRPDEQFFGPGTRLTVL.

The chain couples TRBV29-1 to TRBJ2-5; no clear D. V lost 0 bases and J lost 7, with 18 bases in between. Per germline, CDR1 SQVTM and CDR2 ANQGSEA. The CDR3 length is 15 residues. CDR3 bases: TGCAGCGTTGAAGATTACGTGCAGGCCGGATGGACCCAGTACTTC. Translation gives CSVEDYVQAGWTQYF.

J is TRBJ2-1 and V is TRBV27; TRBD1 agrees at 9 bases. In germline, CDR1 is MNHEY, CDR2 SMNVEV (reference sequence). The V segment lost 7 bases and the J segment 3 bases; nucleotides outside the gene matches: 7. The CDR3 covers 15 residues. The CDR3 region is CASNEGQGFYNEQFF. The DNA of the CDR3 is TGTGCCAGCAACGAGGGACAGGGTTTCTACAATGAGCAGTTCTTC.

V usage is TRBV7-6 and J usage is TRBJ1-2; 8 nucleotides line up with TRBD1. V lost 1 base and J lost 6; bases outside the gene matches: 10. The CDR3 extends over 16 amino acids. Per the germline V gene, CDR1 is SGHVS and CDR2 is FNYEAQ. CDR3 protein: CASSLVPGGDMDGYTF. The CDR3 region has the DNA TGTGCCAGCAGCTTAGTTCCAGGGGGCGATATGGATGGCTACACCTTC. Filled out from reference TRBV7-6 and TRBJ1-2, the complete variable domain reads GAGVSQSPRYKVTKRGQDVALRCDPISGHVSLYWYRQALGQGPEFLTYFNYEAQQDKSGLPNDRFSAERPEGSISTLTIQRTEQRDSAMYRCASSLVPGGDMDGYTFGSGTRLTVV.

This clone was counted a few times. The chain carries TRBV27 and TRBJ2-7, with TRBD2 matching over 7 bases. Germline V gene data show CDR1 as MNHEY and CDR2 as SMNVEV (reference sequence). This CDR3 contains 14 residues. Unmatched junction bases numbered 4, after V lost 2 bases and J lost 3 bases. The CDR3 protein is CASSLGGGVYEQYF. The CDR3 DNA follows: TGTGCCAGCAGTTTAGGGGGGGGAGTCTACGAGCAGTACTTC.

The chain couples TRBV29-1 to TRBJ2-1, with a weak D call TRBD2 (5 bases). CDR3 length equals 12 residues. The V end was cut by 4 bases, the J end by 12 bases, with 16 bases between. The V gene's germline CDR1 is SQVTM and CDR2 ANQGSEA. The CDR3 nucleotides read TGCAGCGTTGTGGGAGCGGATCCTTTGCAGTTCTTC. It specifies CSVVGADPLQFF.

This clone was counted a single time. The J gene is TRBJ2-1, the V gene TRBV6-5; 7 nucleotides line up with TRBD2. Trimming removed 6 bases from V and 2 bases from J; junction bases left unmatched: 7. CDR1 is MNHEY and CDR2 is SVGAGI in the germline V gene. CDR3 length: 15 amino acids. DNA of the CDR3: TGTGCCAGCAGGATCCCTAGCGGACCCTACAATGAGCAGTTCTTC. Its protein product is CASRIPSGPYNEQFF.

The J gene is TRBJ2-3, the V gene TRBV5-4; D perhaps matches TRBD1 (6 bases). CDR1 and CDR2 (germline): SGHNT, YYREEE (reference sequence). The V gene lost 3 bases and the J gene lost 4 bases, with 15 bases spanning the gap. The CDR3 length is 15 residues. The CDR3 DNA reads TGTGCCAGCAGCTGGGGGCTGGAGGAAGCAGATACGCAGTATTTT. Protein product: CASSWGLEEADTQYF.